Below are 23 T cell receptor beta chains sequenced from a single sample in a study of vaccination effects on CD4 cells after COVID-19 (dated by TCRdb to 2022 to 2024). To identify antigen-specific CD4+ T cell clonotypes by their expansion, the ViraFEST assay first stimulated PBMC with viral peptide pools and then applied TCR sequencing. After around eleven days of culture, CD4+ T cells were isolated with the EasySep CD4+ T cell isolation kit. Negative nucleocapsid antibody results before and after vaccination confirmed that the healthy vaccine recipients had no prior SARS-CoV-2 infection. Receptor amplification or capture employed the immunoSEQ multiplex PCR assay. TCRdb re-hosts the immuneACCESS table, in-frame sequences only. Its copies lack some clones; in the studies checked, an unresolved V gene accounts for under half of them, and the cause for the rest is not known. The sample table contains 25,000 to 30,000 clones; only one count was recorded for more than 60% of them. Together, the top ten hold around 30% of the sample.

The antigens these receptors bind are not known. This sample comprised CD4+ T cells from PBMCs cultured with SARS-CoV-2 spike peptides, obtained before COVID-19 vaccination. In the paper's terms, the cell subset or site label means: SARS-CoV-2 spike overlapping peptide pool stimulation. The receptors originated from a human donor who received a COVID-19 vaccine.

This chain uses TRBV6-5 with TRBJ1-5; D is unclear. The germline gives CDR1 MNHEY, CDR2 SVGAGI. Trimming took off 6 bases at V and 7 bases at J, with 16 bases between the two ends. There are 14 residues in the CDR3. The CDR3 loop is CASSPLAAGQPQHF. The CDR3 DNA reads TGTGCCAGCAGCCCCCTGGCAGCGGGACAGCCCCAGCATTTT.

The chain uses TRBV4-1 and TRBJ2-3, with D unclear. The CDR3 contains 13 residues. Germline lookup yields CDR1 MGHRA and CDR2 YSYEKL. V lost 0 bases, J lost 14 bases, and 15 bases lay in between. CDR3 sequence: CASSQDWSSFPYF. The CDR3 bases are TGCGCCAGCAGCCAAGATTGGTCCAGTTTTCCGTATTTT.

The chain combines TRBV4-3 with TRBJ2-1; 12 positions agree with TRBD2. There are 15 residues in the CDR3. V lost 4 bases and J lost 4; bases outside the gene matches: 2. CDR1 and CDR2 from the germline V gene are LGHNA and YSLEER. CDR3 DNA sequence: TGCGCCAGCAGCCGACTAGCGGGGGTTTACAATGAGCAGTTCTTC. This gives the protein CASSRLAGVYNEQFF.

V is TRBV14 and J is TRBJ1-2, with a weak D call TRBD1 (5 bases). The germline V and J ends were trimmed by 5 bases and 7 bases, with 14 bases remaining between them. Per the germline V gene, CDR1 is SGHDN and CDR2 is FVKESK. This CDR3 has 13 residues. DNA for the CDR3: TGTGCCAGCAGCGCGACAGCAAAGGGTGGCTACACCTTC. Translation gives CASSATAKGGYTF.

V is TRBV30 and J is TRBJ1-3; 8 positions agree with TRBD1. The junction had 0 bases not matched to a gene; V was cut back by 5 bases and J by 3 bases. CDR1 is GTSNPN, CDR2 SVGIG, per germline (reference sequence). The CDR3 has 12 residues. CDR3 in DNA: TGTGCCTGGGACAGGGGTGGAAACACCATATATTTT. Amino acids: CAWDRGGNTIYF.

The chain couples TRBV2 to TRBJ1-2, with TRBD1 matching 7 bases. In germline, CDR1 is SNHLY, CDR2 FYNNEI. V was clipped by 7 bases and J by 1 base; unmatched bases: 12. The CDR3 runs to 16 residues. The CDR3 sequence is CASTRDRLGSNYGYTF. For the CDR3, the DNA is TGTGCCAGCACCCGGGACAGACTAGGGAGTAACTATGGCTACACCTTC.

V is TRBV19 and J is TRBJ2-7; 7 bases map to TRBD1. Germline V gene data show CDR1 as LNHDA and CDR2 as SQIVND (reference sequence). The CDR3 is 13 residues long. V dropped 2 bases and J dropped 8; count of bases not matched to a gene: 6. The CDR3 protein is CASSISTGLQQYF. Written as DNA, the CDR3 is TGTGCCAGTAGTATATCGACAGGGTTACAGCAGTACTTC. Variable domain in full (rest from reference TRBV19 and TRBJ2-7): DGGITQSPKYLFRKEGQNVTLSCEQNLNHDAMYWYRQDPGQGLRLIYYSQIVNDFQKGDIAEGYSVSREKKESFPLTVTSAQKNPTAFYLCASSISTGLQQYFGPGTRLTVT.

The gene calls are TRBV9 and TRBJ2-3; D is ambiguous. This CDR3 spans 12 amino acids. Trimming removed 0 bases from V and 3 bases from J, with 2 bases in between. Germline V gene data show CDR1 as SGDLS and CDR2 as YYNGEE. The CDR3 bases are TGTGCCAGCAGCGTAGATACAGATACGCAGTATTTT. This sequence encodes CASSVDTDTQYF. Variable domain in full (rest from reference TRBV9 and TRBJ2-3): DSGVTQTPKHLITATGQRVTLRCSPRSGDLSVYWYQQSLDQGLQFLIQYYNGEERAKGNILERFSAQQFPDLHSELNLSSLELGDSALYFCASSVDTDTQYFGPGTRLTVL.

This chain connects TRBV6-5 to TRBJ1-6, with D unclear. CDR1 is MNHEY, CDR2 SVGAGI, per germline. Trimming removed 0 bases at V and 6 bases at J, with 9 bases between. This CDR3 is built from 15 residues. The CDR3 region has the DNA TGTGCCAGCAGTTACTCGAAGTACGGTAATTCACCCCTCCACTTT. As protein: CASSYSKYGNSPLHF.

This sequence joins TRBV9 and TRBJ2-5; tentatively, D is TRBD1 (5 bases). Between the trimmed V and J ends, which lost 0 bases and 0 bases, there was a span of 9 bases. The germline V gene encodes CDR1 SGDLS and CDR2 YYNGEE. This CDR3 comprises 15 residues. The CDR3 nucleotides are TGTGCCAGCAGCGTAGCGGCAGGGTACCAAGAGACCCAGTACTTC. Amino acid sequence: CASSVAAGYQETQYF.

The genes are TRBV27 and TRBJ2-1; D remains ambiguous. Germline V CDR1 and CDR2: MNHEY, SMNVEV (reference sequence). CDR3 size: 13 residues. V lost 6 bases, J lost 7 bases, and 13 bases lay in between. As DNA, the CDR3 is TGTGCCAGCAGCGGATTCACGAGGAATGAGCAGTTCTTC. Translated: CASSGFTRNEQFF.

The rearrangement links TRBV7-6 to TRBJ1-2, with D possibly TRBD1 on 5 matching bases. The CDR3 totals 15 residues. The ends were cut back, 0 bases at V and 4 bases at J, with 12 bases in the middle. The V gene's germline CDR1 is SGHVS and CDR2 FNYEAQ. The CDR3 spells CASSLAVGRSYGYTF. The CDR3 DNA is TGTGCCAGCAGCTTAGCCGTGGGGCGGTCCTATGGCTACACCTTC.

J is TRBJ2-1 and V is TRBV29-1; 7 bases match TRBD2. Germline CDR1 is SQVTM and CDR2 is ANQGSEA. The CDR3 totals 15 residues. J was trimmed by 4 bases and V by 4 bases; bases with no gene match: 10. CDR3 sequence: CSVVGGWGRYNEQFF. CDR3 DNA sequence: TGCAGCGTTGTGGGGGGGTGGGGCAGATACAATGAGCAGTTCTTC.

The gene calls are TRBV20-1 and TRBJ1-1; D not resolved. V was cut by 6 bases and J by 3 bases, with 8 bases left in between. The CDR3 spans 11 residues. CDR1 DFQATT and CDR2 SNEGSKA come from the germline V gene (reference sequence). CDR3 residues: CSAWDHTEAFF. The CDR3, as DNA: TGCAGTGCGTGGGATCACACTGAAGCTTTCTTT.

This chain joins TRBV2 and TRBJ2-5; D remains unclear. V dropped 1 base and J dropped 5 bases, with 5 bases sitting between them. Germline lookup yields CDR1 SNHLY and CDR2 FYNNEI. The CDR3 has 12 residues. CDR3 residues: CASSEVKETQYF. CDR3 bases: TGTGCCAGCAGTGAAGTTAAGGAGACCCAGTACTTC.

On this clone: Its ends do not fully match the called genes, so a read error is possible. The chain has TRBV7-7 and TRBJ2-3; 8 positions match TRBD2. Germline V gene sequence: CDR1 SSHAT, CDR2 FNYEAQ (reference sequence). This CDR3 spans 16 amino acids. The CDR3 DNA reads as TGTGCTAGCAGCTTAGGGGCCAGCGGGAGTGCAGATACGCAGTATTTT. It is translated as CASSLGASGSADTQYF.

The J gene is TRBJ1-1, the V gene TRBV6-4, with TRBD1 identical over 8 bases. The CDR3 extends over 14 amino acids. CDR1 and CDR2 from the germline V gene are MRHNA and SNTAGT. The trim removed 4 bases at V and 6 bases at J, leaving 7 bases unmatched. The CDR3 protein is CASSAGGASAEAFF. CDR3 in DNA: TGTGCCAGCAGTGCAGGGGGCGCGTCCGCTGAAGCTTTCTTT.

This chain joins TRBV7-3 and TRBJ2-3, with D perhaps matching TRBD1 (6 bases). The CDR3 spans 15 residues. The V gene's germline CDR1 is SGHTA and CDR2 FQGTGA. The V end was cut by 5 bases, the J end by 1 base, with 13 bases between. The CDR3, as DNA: TGTGCCAGCAGCGCACAGGGTGGAGGCACAGATACGCAGTATTTT. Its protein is CASSAQGGGTDTQYF.

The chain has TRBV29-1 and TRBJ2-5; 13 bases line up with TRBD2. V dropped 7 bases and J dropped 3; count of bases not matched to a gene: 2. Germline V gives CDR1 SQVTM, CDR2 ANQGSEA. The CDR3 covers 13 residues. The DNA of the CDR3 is TGCAGCGCCGGGACTAGCGGGAAAGAGACCCAGTACTTC. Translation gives CSAGTSGKETQYF.

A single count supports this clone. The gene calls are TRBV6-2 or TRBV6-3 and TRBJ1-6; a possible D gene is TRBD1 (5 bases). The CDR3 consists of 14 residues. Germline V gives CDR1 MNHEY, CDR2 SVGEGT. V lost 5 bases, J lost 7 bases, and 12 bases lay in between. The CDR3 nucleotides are TGTGCCAGCAGTCTCGTACAGGAAAATTCACCCCTCCACTTT. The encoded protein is CASSLVQENSPLHF.

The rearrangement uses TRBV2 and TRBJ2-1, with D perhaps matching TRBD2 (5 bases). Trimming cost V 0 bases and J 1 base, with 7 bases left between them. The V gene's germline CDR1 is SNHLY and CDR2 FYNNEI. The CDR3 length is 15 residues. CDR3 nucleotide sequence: TGTGCCAGCAGTGAAGCCGGGGTATCCTACAATGAGCAGTTCTTC. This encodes CASSEAGVSYNEQFF.

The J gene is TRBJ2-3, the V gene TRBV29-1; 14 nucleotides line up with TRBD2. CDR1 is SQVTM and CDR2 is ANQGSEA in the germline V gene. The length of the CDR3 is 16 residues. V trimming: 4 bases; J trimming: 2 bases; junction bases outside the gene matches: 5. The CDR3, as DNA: TGCAGCGTTGCTGGGACTAGCGGGAGCAACACAGATACGCAGTATTTT. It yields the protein CSVAGTSGSNTDTQYF.

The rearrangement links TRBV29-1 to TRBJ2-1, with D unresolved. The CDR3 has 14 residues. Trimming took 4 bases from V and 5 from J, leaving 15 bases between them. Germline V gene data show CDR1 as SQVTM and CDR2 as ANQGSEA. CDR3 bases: TGCAGCGTTGTCCGGACCCACCCCGACAATGAGCAGTTCTTC. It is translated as CSVVRTHPDNEQFF.